This T cell receptor (beta chain) originates from a study of human T cells and chemical hapten exposure. Time point in this sample: pre-sensitization, week 0. Specified treatment: therapeutic diphenylcyclopropenone sensitization with weekly scalp DPC. TCRdb reprocessed the RACE reads with MiXCR, giving one entry per CDR3 protein. Of under 70,000 distinct CDR3 sequences listed, around 11% are singletons. Unmatched junction bases numbered 2, after V lost 4 bases and J lost 4 bases. The CDR3 runs to 13 residues. CDR1 is SQVTM and CDR2 is ANQGSEA in the germline V gene. This clonotype has a count of ten or more.

The sample was whole blood, taken in connection with sensitization to the hapten diphenylcyclopropenone (DPC). The TCR originated in a middle-aged woman with alopecia areata. Some clones in this sample may be carry-over from other donors' samples. V usage is TRBV29-1 and J usage is TRBJ1-5, with 9 bases identical to TRBD1. The CDR3 here is CSVAGTGNQPQHF. The CDR3 DNA reads as TGCAGCGTTGCTGGGACAGGGAATCAGCCCCAGCATTTT.